The entry below gives a single TCR beta chain sequence along with its context. The data are from a study of blood T cell repertoires in COVID-19. Study-level background: From T cells, B-cell-depleted T cells, or PBMCs came the material, which was cDNA or gDNA.

The germline V and J ends were trimmed by 1 base and 6 bases, with 9 bases remaining between them. CDR3 length equals 14 residues. The germline V gene has CDR1 LGHNA and CDR2 YSLEER. TCRdb's copy holds only in-frame clones and misses some; the assay was immunoSEQ multiplex PCR. Of 200,000 to 300,000 clones listed, 80% to 90% are singletons. This sequence originates from a woman between 65 and 79 years old with acute or convalescent COVID-19. Sample: peripheral blood. The gene calls are TRBV4-3 and TRBJ1-4; D not certain. The CDR3 DNA sequence: TGCGCCAGCAGCCAAGCGTCGCAGGATGAAAAACTGTTTTTT. Amino acids: CASSQASQDEKLFF.